This T cell receptor (beta chain) was identified during a study of Ad26.COV2.S vaccination and SARS-CoV-2 variants. Study-level information: Ad26.COV2.S shots went into the muscle once or twice, 56 days apart. General study findings and limits: Following vaccination, spike-specific CD8+ and CD4+ T cell responses reportedly exhibited substantial breadth.

The treatment denotes: roughly 20 received Ad26.COV2.S at low or high dose, single or two shots; about 5 received placebo; per-sample allocation not given. Following the first vaccine or placebo injection, samples were taken on day 63. Donation came from an adult in Boston who was aged 18-55 years. Ad26.COV2.S expressed prefusion-stabilized spike from the original Wuhan strain. From germline, CDR1 is ENHRY and CDR2 SYGVKD. This CDR3 region has 15 residues. V shed 4 bases and J shed 2 bases, with 13 bases lying between them. This clone has a handful of counts. Its antigen remains unidentified. The repertoire was sequenced with immunoSEQ multiplex PCR; TCRdb's copy has only in-frame clones and lacks some. The profile shows around 400,000 clones, under 90% of them singletons.

Sample: peripheral blood, taken in a trial of Ad26.COV2.S vaccine versus placebo. The TCR comes from a person aged 18-65 years who received the Ad26.COV2.S COVID-19 vaccine or a placebo. This chain uses TRBV10-3 with TRBJ2-3; the D call may be TRBD1 or TRBD2 (6 bases each). Here the CDR3 DNA reads TGTGCCATCAGTGTGGGTGGGGGGCACACAGATACGCAGTATTTT. Amino acids: CAISVGGGHTDTQYF.